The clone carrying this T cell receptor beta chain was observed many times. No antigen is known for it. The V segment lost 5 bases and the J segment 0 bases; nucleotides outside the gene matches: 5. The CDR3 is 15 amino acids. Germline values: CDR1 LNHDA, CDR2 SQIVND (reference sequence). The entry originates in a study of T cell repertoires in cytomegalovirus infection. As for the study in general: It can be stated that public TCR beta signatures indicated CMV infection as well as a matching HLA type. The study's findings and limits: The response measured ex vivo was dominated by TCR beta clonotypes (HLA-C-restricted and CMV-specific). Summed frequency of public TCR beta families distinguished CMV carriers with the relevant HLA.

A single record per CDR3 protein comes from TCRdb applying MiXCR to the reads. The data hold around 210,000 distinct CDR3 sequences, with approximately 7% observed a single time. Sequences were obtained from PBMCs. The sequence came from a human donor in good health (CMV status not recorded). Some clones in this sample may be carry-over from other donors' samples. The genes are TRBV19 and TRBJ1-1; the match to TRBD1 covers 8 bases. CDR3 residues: CASSRQGLMNTEAFF. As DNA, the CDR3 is TGTGCCAGTAGTCGACAGGGGTTGATGAACACTGAAGCTTTCTTT.